What follows describes a single T cell receptor (beta chain). The antigen remains undetermined. Findings and caveats of the study: Tumor Tregs overlapped most with tumor, then blood, naive CD4+ cells.

The CDR3 runs to 16 residues. Germline-derived CDR1 and CDR2 are DFQATT and SNEGSKA (reference sequence). The V gene end was trimmed by 0 bases and the J gene end by 3 bases; junction bases not matched to a gene: 6. Semi-nested PCR with Nested Universal Primer A followed constant-region reverse priming of full-length variable regions. One entry per CDR3 protein results from TCRdb running MiXCR on the 5' RACE reads. The sample consists of about 54,000 distinct CDR3 sequences, roughly 18% of them appearing once. Specimen: naive CD4+ T cells sorted from blood. Subset given: naive CD4+ T cells, CD4+CD45RA+CD25-. The source of this sequence is a female donor with breast cancer. This chain uses TRBV20-1 with TRBJ2-3, with TRBD2 identical over 10 bases. Here the CDR3 reads CSARDLSGRATDTQYF. CDR3 DNA sequence: TGCAGTGCTAGAGATCTCAGCGGGAGGGCGACAGATACGCAGTATTTT.